A single sample is the source of the 18 T cell receptor beta chains below, sequenced in a study of blood T cell repertoires in COVID-19. Only in-frame clones appear in the TCRdb table, and some are missing; sequencing was by immunoSEQ multiplex PCR. The table records tens of thousands of clones, around 88% of them present only once. Sequenced material: peripheral blood. The receptors were gathered from a human donor in a cohort sampled during active COVID-19.

The chain carries TRBV11-2 and TRBJ2-3; D is perhaps TRBD1 (6 bases). The CDR3 length is 12 residues. Germline CDR1 reads SGHAT; CDR2 reads FQNNGV. V lost 4 bases and J lost 5, with 7 bases in between. CDR3 in amino acids: CASSYRVDTQYF. As DNA, the CDR3 is TGTGCCAGCAGCTACAGGGTAGATACGCAGTATTTT.

The chain couples TRBV9 to TRBJ1-1, with D perhaps matching TRBD1 (6 bases). The V gene lost 4 bases and the J gene lost 4 bases, with 17 bases spanning the gap. The CDR3 is 15 amino acids. CDR1 and CDR2 from the germline V gene are SGDLS and YYNGEE. The CDR3 DNA follows: TGTGCCAGCAGCACCGAACAGGGATTGGGCACTGAAGCTTTCTTT. The encoded protein is CASSTEQGLGTEAFF.

The chain employs TRBV5-6 and TRBJ1-5; D not certain. Germline V gene sequence: CDR1 SGHDT, CDR2 YYEEEE. The CDR3 length is 15 residues. Deletions cut 1 base from V and 3 bases from J, with 11 bases between. Written as DNA, the CDR3 is TGTGCCAGCAGCTTGACTGCCAGGCTCAATCAGCCCCAGCATTTT. This translates into CASSLTARLNQPQHF.

The gene calls are TRBV7-2 and TRBJ2-7; the match to TRBD1 covers 8 bases. There are 15 residues in the CDR3. The V gene's germline CDR1 is SGHTA and CDR2 FQGNSA. The V and J ends lost 6 bases and 4 bases, in that order; junction bases with no gene match: 11. The CDR3: CASRPGGTGGYEQYF. CDR3 DNA sequence: TGTGCCAGCAGACCCGGAGGGACAGGAGGATACGAGCAGTACTTC.

This chain joins TRBV27 and TRBJ1-5, with a possible D match to TRBD1 (5 bases). Germline CDR1 MNHEY, CDR2 SMNVEV (reference sequence). Between the trimmed V and J ends, which lost 0 bases and 6 bases, there was a span of 12 bases. The CDR3 consists of 15 residues. The DNA for the CDR3 is TGTGCCAGCAGTTTATCCAGGGTGGGAGGTCAGCCCCAGCATTTT. Its translation: CASSLSRVGGQPQHF.

The chain recombines TRBV6-4 with TRBJ2-2, with a tentative D call TRBD2 (5 bases). The CDR3 runs to 13 residues. Germline V lookup: CDR1 MRHNA, CDR2 SNTAGT. Trimming cost V 3 bases and J 3 bases, with 5 bases left between them. This CDR3 reads CASSEGDTGELFF. CDR3 DNA sequence: TGTGCCAGCAGTGAGGGAGACACCGGGGAGCTGTTTTTT.

The chain uses TRBV18 and TRBJ2-1; 10 nucleotides agree with TRBD2. V was pared by 6 bases and J by 6 bases, with 11 bases of the junction left unmatched. The CDR3 length is 16 residues. Looked up from germline, CDR1 is KGHSH and CDR2 is LQKENI. CDR3 nucleotides: TGTGCCAGCTCGCTCGAGTTTGGGACTAGCGCCAATGAGCAGTTCTTC. This translates into CASSLEFGTSANEQFF.

The genes are TRBV7-9 and TRBJ1-5; possible D gene TRBD1, 6 bases. Per germline, CDR1 SEHNR and CDR2 FQNEAQ (reference sequence). The CDR3 is 14 residues long. With 7 bases removed from V and 1 base from J, the gap between germline ends came to 11 bases. CDR3 in DNA: TGTGCCAGCAAATCGCAGGGGAGCAATCAGCCCCAGCATTTT. Protein: CASKSQGSNQPQHF.

This clone was recorded only once. The J gene is TRBJ1-1, the V gene TRBV20-1, with D perhaps TRBD1 (6 bases). The CDR3 is made up of 11 amino acids. Per germline, CDR1 DFQATT and CDR2 SNEGSKA (reference sequence). V was shortened by 3 bases and J by 7 bases, with 9 bases between the two germline ends. CDR3 DNA sequence: TGCAGTGCTAGTAGGACAGATGAAGCTTTCTTT. Protein: CSASRTDEAFF.

The chain's CDR3 is CASTDPGTLVVEQFF. The CDR3 region has the DNA TGCGCCAGCACCGACCCGGGGACTCTTGTTGTCGAGCAGTTCTTC. This chain connects TRBV5-1 to TRBJ2-1; perhaps TRBD2 as D (6 bases). V lost 6 bases, J lost 10 bases, and 23 bases lay in between. CDR3 length: 15 residues. CDR1 is SGHRS, CDR2 YFSETQ, per germline.

This sequence joins TRBV5-1 and TRBJ2-3; 7 positions agree with TRBD2. The V gene end was trimmed by 4 bases and the J gene end by 0 bases; junction bases not matched to a gene: 5. Germline values: CDR1 SGHRS, CDR2 YFSETQ. The CDR3 covers 15 residues. CDR3 in amino acids: CASSLAEWSTDTQYF. As DNA, the CDR3 is TGCGCCAGCAGCCTAGCGGAGTGGAGCACAGATACGCAGTATTTT.

The chain uses TRBV4-2 and TRBJ1-3; D perhaps matches TRBD1 (6 bases). This CDR3 is built from 17 residues. Germline V gene lookup returns CDR1 LGHNA and CDR2 YNFKEQ. The V gene lost 1 base and the J gene lost 0 bases, with 13 bases spanning the gap. CDR3 region: CASSQGGGPSSGNTIYF. The CDR3 DNA is TGTGCCAGCAGCCAAGGCGGGGGGCCCAGCTCTGGAAACACCATATATTTT.

The chain joins TRBV19 to TRBJ1-6; TRBD1 is a possible D gene (5 bases). The CDR3 is 13 residues long. Germline V lookup: CDR1 LNHDA, CDR2 SQIVND (reference sequence). With 8 bases removed from V and 5 bases from J, the gap between germline ends came to 10 bases. CDR3 in DNA: TGTGCCAGTCAGGGCTTTGATAATTCACCCCTCCACTTT. Its protein is CASQGFDNSPLHF.

This clone was counted between two and nine times. The gene calls are TRBV2 and TRBJ1-5, with 8 bases lining up with TRBD1. CDR1 and CDR2 from the germline V gene are SNHLY and FYNNEI. The V gene end was trimmed by 1 base and the J gene end by 4 bases; junction bases not matched to a gene: 6. The CDR3 is 16 residues long. CDR3 in amino acids: CASSEVPRGLNQPQHF. In nucleotides, the CDR3 is TGTGCCAGCAGTGAAGTCCCCAGGGGGCTGAATCAGCCCCAGCATTTT.

V usage is TRBV4-3 and J usage is TRBJ2-2; TRBD1 matches 7 bases. The CDR3 consists of 15 residues. V lost 0 bases and J lost 4; bases outside the gene matches: 2. The germline V gene encodes CDR1 LGHNA and CDR2 YSLEER. The CDR3 coding sequence is TGCGCCAGCAGCCAAGATCGGACAGGCACCGGGGAGCTGTTTTTT. It translates to CASSQDRTGTGELFF.

The chain is built from TRBV4-3 and TRBJ2-7; 7 bases are a match to TRBD2. J lost 1 base, V lost 4 bases, and 7 bases had no gene match. CDR3 size: 15 residues. CDR1 is LGHNA, CDR2 YSLEER, per germline. The CDR3 sequence is CASSLTSGGSYEQYF. CDR3 coding DNA: TGCGCCAGCAGCCTTACCTCGGGGGGATCCTACGAGCAGTACTTC.

The J gene is TRBJ1-1, the V gene TRBV5-1, with TRBD1 matching over 9 bases. The germline V gene has CDR1 SGHRS and CDR2 YFSETQ. Germline trimming cut 2 bases from V and 6 bases from J; bases unmatched to any gene: 11. This CDR3 is built from 16 residues. Here the CDR3 reads CASSLINRGPVSEAFF. In DNA, the CDR3 is TGCGCCAGCAGCTTAATAAACAGGGGGCCGGTCTCTGAAGCTTTCTTT. The full variable domain, rest sourced from reference TRBV5-1 and TRBJ1-1, is KAGVTQTPRYLIKTRGQQVTLSCSPISGHRSVSWYQQTPGQGLQFLFEYFSETQRNKGNFPGRFSGRQFSNSRSEMNVSTLELGDSALYLCASSLINRGPVSEAFFGQGTRLTVV.

The J gene is TRBJ1-5, the V gene TRBV28, with D unclear. The CDR3 totals 16 residues. The germline CDR1 and CDR2 sequences are MDHEN and SYDVKM. Trimming stripped 10 bases from V and 6 bases from J, with 25 bases between. CDR3 in DNA: TGTGCCACCAACAGTTTATCGGGGAAATTGATTCAGCCCCAGCATTTT. This codes for CATNSLSGKLIQPQHF.